Here is one T cell receptor (beta chain) with its context. These data come from a study of identical twins. TCRdb reanalysed the 5' RACE reads using MiXCR and keeps one entry per CDR3 protein. The repertoire includes 600,000 to 700,000 distinct CDR3 sequences, 21% of them detected once, and over 4% sits in the top ten. Germline V gives CDR1 MNHNS, CDR2 SASEGT. Deletions cut 6 bases from V and 6 bases from J, with 15 bases between. The CDR3 is 14 residues long. A further study also used this sample, focusing on T cells expressing NK-cell markers. That work contributes: In a group of several donors, dominant NKG2C+ clonotypes represented about 1.0-7.5% of CD8+ T cells.

The chain uses TRBV6-1 and TRBJ2-1; D is ambiguous. The sequence was collected from a woman younger than 35 in good health. The sequencing sample was made of PBMCs. In DNA, the CDR3 is TGTGCCAGCAGCTCGCCTACCCCCGGCAATGAGCAGTTCTTC. Its translation: CASSSPTPGNEQFF.